This T cell receptor (beta chain) was observed in a study of blood T cell repertoires in COVID-19. The CDR3 loop spans 14 amino acids. V lost 5 bases and J lost 3, with 12 bases in between. The germline CDR1 and CDR2 sequences are SGHTA and FQGNSA. Original processing methods: From reference gene primer amplification, estimates of nucleated cell counts were derived. Some clones are missing from TCRdb's copy, which holds only in-frame ones; the method was immunoSEQ multiplex PCR. That table gives V, J and clone size, and the DNA gave D and trimming. The sample shows a few hundred thousand clones, about 90% of them seen only once.

What was sequenced was PBMCs or T cells enriched from blood (not recorded which). The clonotype was recovered from a woman in her twenties or thirties who had recovered from COVID-19. The chain carries TRBV7-2 and TRBJ2-3; no clear D gene. The CDR3 sequence is CASSVGLETDTQYF. CDR3 coding DNA: TGTGCCAGCAGCGTAGGCCTAGAAACAGATACGCAGTATTTT.